This T cell receptor beta chain was sequenced during a study of blood T cell repertoires in COVID-19. Study at large: Acute and convalescent COVID-19 specimens originated in the United States, Italy and Spain. From T cells, B-cell-depleted T cells, or PBMCs came the material, which was cDNA or gDNA.

This CDR3 has 15 residues. CDR1 and CDR2 from the germline V gene are SGHTA and FQGNSA. Trimming cost V 5 bases and J 6 bases; bases outside gene matches: 12. Per the authors' pipeline: Amplification of reference gene primers was used by the study to estimate nucleated cell counts. Only in-frame clones appear in the TCRdb table, and some are missing; sequencing was by immunoSEQ multiplex PCR. V and J calls and clone size are those listed in that table; D and trimming were worked out from the DNA. Among around 190,000 clones, approximately 90% were seen once, and the ten largest hold over 15%. Enrollment of patients from Seattle took place during active infection, with longitudinal follow-up.

The TCR comes from a man aged 50 or older with COVID-19, enrolled during active disease. What was sequenced was peripheral blood. The rearrangement joins TRBV7-2 to TRBJ1-2; 7 positions agree with TRBD1. The CDR3 loop reads CASSPSHDRVNGYTF. In nucleotides, the CDR3 is TGTGCCAGCAGCCCAAGTCACGACAGGGTAAATGGCTACACCTTC.